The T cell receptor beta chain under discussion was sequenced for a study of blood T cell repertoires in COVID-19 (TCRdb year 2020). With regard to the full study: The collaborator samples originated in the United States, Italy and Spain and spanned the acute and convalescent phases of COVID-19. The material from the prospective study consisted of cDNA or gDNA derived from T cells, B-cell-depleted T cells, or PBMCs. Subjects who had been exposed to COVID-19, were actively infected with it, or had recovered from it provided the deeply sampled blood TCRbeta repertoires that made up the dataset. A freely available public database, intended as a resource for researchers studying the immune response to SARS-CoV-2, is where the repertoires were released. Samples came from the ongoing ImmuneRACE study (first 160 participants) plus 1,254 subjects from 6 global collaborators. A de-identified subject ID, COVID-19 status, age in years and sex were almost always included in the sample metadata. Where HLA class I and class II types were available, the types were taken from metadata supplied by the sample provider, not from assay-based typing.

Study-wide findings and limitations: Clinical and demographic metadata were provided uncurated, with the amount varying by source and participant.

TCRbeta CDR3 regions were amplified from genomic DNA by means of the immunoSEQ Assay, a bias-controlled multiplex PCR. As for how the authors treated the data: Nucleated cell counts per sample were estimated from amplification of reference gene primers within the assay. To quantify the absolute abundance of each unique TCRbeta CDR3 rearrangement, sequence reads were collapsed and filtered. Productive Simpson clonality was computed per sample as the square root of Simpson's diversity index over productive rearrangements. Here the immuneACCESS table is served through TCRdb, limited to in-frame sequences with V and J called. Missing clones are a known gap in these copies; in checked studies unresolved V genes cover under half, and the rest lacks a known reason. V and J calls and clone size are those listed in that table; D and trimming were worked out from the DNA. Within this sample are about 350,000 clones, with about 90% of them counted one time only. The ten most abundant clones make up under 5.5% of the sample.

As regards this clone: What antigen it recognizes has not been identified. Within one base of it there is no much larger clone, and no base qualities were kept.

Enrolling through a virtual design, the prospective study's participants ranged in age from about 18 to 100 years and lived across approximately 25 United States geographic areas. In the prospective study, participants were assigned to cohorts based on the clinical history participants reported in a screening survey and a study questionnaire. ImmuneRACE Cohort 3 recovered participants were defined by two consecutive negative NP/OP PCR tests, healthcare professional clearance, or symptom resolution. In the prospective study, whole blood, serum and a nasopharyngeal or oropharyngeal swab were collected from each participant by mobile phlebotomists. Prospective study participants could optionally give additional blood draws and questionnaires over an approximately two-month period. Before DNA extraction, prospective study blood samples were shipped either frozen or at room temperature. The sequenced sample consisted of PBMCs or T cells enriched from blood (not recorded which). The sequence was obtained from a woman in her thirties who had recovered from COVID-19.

The sequenced DNA is TGTGCCAGCAGCGTAGAGCCAGGTCTCTCCTACGAGCAGTACTTC. It is translated as CASSVEPGLSYEQYF. The sequence is built from TRBV9 and TRBJ2-7, with the D gene uncertain. Its CDR3 holds 15 amino acids, cysteine through phenylalanine. The DNA shown is the 45-base CDR3, in frame from base 1. Per the germline V gene, SGDLS is the CDR1 and YYNGEE is the CDR2. The junction carries 10 bases between V and J, which are trimmed by 0 bases and 0 bases respectively.